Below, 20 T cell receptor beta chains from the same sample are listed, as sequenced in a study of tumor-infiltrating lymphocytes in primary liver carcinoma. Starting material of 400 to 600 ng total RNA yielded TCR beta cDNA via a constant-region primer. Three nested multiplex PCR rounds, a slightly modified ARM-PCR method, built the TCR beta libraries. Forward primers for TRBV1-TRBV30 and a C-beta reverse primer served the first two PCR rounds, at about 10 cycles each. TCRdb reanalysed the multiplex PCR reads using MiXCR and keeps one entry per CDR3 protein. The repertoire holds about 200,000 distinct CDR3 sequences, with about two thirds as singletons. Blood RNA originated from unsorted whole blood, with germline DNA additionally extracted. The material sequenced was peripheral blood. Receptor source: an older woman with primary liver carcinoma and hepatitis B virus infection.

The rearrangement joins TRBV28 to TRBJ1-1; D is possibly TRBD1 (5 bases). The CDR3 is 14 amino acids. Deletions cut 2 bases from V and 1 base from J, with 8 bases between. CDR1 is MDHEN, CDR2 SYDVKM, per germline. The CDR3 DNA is TGTGCCAGCAGTTTAGGGAGGGGGAACACTGAAGCTTTCTTT. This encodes CASSLGRGNTEAFF.

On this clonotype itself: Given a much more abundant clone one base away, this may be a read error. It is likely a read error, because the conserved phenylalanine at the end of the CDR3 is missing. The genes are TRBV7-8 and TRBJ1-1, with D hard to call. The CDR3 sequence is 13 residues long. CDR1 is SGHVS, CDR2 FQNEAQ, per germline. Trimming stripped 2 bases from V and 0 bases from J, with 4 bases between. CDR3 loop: CASSLSLNTEAFV. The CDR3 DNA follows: TGTGCCAGCAGCTTAAGCCTGAACACTGAAGCTTTCGTT.

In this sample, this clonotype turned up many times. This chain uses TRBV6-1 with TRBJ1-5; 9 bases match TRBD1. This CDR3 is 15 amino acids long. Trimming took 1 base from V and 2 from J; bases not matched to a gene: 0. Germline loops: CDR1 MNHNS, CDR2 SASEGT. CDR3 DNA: TGTGCCAGCAGTGAAGGACAGGGGGGCAATCAGCCCCAGCATTTT. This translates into CASSEGQGGNQPQHF.

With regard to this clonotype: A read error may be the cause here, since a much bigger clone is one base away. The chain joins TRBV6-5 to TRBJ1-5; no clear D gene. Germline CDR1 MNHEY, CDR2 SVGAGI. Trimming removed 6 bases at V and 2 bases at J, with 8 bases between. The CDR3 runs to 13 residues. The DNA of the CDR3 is TGTGCCAGCAGACTTACCGGCAATCAGCCCCAGCATTTT. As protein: CASRLTGNQPQHF.

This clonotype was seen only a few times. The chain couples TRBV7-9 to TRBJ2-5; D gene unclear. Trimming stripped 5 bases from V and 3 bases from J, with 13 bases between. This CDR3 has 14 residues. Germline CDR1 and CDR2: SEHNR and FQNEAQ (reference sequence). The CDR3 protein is CASSLSQTKETQYF. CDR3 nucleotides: TGTGCCAGCAGCCTGTCCCAAACTAAAGAGACCCAGTACTTC.

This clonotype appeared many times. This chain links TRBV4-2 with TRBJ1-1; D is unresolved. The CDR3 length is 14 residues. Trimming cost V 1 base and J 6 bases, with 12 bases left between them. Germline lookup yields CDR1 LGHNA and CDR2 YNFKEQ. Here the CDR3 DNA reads TGTGCCAGCAGCCAAGTTAGTGCTGGGGCTGAAGCTTTCTTT. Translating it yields CASSQVSAGAEAFF.

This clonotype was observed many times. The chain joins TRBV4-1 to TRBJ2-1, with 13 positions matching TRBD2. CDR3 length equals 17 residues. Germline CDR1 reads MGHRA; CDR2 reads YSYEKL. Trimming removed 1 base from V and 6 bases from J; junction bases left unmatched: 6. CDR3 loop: CASSQGLAGGQFNEQFF. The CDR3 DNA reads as TGCGCCAGCAGCCAAGGACTAGCGGGAGGTCAATTCAATGAGCAGTTCTTC.

The CDR3 DNA follows: TGTGCCAGCAGTTATAAATTGGGGGACAGGGCTACGAATACCAGGGAGCTGTTTTTT. Protein product: CASSYKLGDRATNTRELFF. The rearrangement uses TRBV6-9 and TRBJ2-2; 9 bases line up with TRBD1. J gave up 9 bases and V 2 bases, and 19 bases lay outside the gene matches. The CDR3 totals 19 residues. Germline assignment: CDR1 MNHGY and CDR2 SVAAGI.

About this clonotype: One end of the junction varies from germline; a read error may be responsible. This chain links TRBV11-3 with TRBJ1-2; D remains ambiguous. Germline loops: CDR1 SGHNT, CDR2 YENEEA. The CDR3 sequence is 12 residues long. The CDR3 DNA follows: TGTACCAGCAGCAAAACGAATAGGGGCTACACCTTC. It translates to CTSSKTNRGYTF.

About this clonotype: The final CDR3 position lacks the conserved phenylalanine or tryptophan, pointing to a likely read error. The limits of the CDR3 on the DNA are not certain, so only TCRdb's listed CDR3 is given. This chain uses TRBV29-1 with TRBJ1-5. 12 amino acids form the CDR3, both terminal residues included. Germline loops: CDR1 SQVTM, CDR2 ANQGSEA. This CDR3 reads CSVAVNDQPQRC.

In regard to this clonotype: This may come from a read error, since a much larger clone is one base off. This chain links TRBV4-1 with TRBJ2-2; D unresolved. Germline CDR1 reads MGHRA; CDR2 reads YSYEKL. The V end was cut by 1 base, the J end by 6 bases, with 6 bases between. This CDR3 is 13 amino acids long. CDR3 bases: TGCGCCAGCAGCCAAGCGGTTTCCGGGGAGCTGTTTTTT. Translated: CASSQAVSGELFF.

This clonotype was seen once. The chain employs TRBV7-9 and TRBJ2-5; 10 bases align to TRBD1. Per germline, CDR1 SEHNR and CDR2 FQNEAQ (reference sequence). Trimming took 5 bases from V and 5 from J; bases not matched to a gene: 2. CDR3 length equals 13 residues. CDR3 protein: CASSPGQGETQYF. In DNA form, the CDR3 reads TGTGCCAGCAGCCCGGGACAGGGGGAGACCCAGTACTTC.

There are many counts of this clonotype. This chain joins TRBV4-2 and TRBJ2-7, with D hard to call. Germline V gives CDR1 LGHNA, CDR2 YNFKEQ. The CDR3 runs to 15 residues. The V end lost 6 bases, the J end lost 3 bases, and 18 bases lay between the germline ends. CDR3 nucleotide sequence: TGTGCCAGCAGTTTAATTGAGGAAGCTATCTACGAGCAGTACTTC. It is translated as CASSLIEEAIYEQYF.

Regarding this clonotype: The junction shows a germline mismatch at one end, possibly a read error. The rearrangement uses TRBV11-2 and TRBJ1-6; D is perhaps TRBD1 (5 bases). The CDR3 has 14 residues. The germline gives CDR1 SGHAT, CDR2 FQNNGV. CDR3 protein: CDSSTTRGNSPLHF. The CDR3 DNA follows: TGTGACAGCAGCACGACAAGGGGTAATTCACCCCTCCACTTT.

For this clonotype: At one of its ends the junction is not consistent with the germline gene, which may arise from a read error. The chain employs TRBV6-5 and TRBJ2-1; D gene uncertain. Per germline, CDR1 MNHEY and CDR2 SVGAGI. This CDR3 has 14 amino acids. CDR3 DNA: TGTGCCATCAGTGGGGATAGCTCCTACAATGAGCAGTTCTTC. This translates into CAISGDSSYNEQFF.

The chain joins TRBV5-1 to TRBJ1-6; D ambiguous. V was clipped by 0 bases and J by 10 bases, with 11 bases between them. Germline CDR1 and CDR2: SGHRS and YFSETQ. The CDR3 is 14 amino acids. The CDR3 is CASSLGGQRSPLHF. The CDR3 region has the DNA TGCGCCAGCAGCTTGGGTGGGCAGAGGTCACCCCTCCACTTT.

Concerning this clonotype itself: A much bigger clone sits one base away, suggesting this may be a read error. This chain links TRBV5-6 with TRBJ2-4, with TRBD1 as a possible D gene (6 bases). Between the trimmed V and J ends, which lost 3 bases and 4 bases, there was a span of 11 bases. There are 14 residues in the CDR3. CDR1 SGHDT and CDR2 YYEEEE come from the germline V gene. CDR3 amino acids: CASSSGQGKNIQYF. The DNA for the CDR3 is TGTGCCAGCAGCTCGGGCCAGGGGAAAAACATTCAGTACTTC.

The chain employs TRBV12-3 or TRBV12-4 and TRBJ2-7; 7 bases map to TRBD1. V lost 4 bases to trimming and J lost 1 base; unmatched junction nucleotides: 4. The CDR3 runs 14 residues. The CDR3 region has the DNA TGTGCCAGCAGTTCCAGGGGGATATCCTACGAGCAGTACTTC. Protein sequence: CASSSRGISYEQYF.

CDR3 region: CASSYGRGHRADTHYF. The CDR3 coding sequence is TGTGCCAGCAGCTACGGCCGGGGGCATAGGGCAGATACACACTATTTT. The chain joins TRBV11-2 to TRBJ2-3, with D perhaps TRBD1 or TRBD2 (6 bases each). Per germline, CDR1 SGHAT and CDR2 FQNNGV. CDR3 size: 16 residues. V dropped 4 bases and J dropped 15 bases, with 29 bases sitting between them.

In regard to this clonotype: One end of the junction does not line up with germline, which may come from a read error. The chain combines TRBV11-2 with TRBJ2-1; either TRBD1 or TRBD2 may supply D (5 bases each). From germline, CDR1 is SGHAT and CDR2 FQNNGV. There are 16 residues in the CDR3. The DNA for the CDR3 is TGTGCCAACAGCTTAGGGGAATGGGGACCCAACAATGAGCAGTTCTTC. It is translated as CANSLGEWGPNNEQFF.